This entry lists 26 T cell receptor beta chains sequenced from one sample in a study of cytomegalovirus exposure and HLA in healthy donors. Clones were sequenced by immunoSEQ multiplex PCR, and TCRdb holds only the in-frame ones, with some missing. The repertoire holds under 250,000 clones, with about 89% as singletons. The material sequenced was PBMCs. These receptors were obtained from a woman between 18 and 30 years old in good health and CMV-seronegative.

The J gene is TRBJ1-5, the V gene TRBV18; the match to TRBD1 covers 10 bases. Germline V gene lookup returns CDR1 KGHSH and CDR2 LQKENI. Germline trimming cut 2 bases from V and 3 bases from J; bases unmatched to any gene: 4. The CDR3 covers 16 residues. The CDR3 protein is CASSPDRGPTNQPQHF. CDR3 DNA: TGTGCCAGCTCACCAGACAGGGGGCCAACCAATCAGCCCCAGCATTTT.

The chain carries TRBV6-5 and TRBJ1-1; 10 bases are a match to TRBD1. V trimming: 7 bases; J trimming: 4 bases; junction bases outside the gene matches: 6. Per the germline V gene, CDR1 is MNHEY and CDR2 is SVGAGI. The CDR3 totals 14 residues. In nucleotides, the CDR3 is TGTGCCAGCAACTACGGGACAGGGGCCACTGAAGCTTTCTTT. Amino acids: CASNYGTGATEAFF.

The genes are TRBV10-1 and TRBJ1-5, with TRBD1 identical over 7 bases. The junction had 2 bases not matched to a gene; V was cut back by 0 bases and J by 6 bases. This CDR3 has 14 amino acids. In germline, CDR1 is WNHNN, CDR2 SYGVQD (reference sequence). CDR3 residues: CASSESGQIQPQHF. In DNA form, the CDR3 reads TGCGCCAGCAGTGAGTCGGGACAGATTCAGCCCCAGCATTTT.

The V and J genes are TRBV2 and TRBJ1-2, with 7 bases matching TRBD1. V gave up 3 bases and J gave up 4 bases; unmatched junction bases: 8. In germline, CDR1 is SNHLY, CDR2 FYNNEI. This CDR3 has 15 residues. CDR3 sequence reads: CASSDGRGGGYGYTF. The CDR3 DNA is TGTGCCAGCAGTGATGGTAGAGGGGGCGGCTATGGCTACACCTTC.

V and J are TRBV7-2 and TRBJ2-7; 8 positions match TRBD1. The CDR3 runs to 13 residues. J was trimmed by 4 bases and V by 5 bases; bases with no gene match: 4. Per the germline V gene, CDR1 is SGHTA and CDR2 is FQGNSA. CDR3 loop: CASSPGQGYEQYF. The CDR3 region has the DNA TGTGCCAGCAGCCCTGGACAGGGTTACGAGCAGTACTTC. Complete variable domain (other parts from reference TRBV7-2 and TRBJ2-7): GAGVSQSPSNKVTEKGKDVELRCDPISGHTALYWYRQSLGQGLEFLIYFQGNSAPDKSGLPSDRFSAERTGGSVSTLTIQRTQQEDSAVYLCASSPGQGYEQYFGPGTRLTVT.

This chain joins TRBV19 and TRBJ2-5; 7 bases fit TRBD1. The junction had 11 bases not matched to a gene; V was cut back by 5 bases and J by 5 bases. The CDR3 consists of 15 residues. The germline CDR1 and CDR2 sequences are LNHDA and SQIVND (reference sequence). The CDR3 sequence is CASSSLARGRETQYF. The CDR3 coding sequence is TGTGCCAGTAGTTCCCTGGCAAGGGGGCGGGAGACCCAGTACTTC.

The chain links TRBV5-5 to TRBJ1-5, with D possibly being TRBD1 (6 bases). Trimming cost V 3 bases and J 2 bases, with 9 bases left between them. Germline values: CDR1 SGHKS, CDR2 YYEKEE (reference sequence). There are 14 residues in the CDR3. CDR3 sequence: CASSYRDGNQPQHF. CDR3 in DNA: TGTGCCAGCAGCTACAGGGACGGCAATCAGCCCCAGCATTTT.

This clone was counted a few times. The CDR3 coding sequence is TGTGCCAGCGGGCAACAGGCTACCTACGAGCAGTACTTC. This codes for CASGQQATYEQYF. This sequence joins TRBV6-6 and TRBJ2-7; possible D gene TRBD1, 5 bases. Trimming cost V 8 bases and J 2 bases, with 13 bases left between them. Germline lookup yields CDR1 MNHNY and CDR2 SVGAGI (reference sequence). This CDR3 contains 13 residues.

The chain recombines TRBV6-5 with TRBJ1-5, with a possible D match to TRBD1 (5 bases). V gave up 7 bases and J gave up 7 bases, with 14 bases separating them. Germline V gives CDR1 MNHEY, CDR2 SVGAGI. CDR3 length equals 13 residues. The CDR3 spells CASTLRRGQPQHF. The CDR3 coding sequence is TGTGCCAGCACCCTCCGTCGGGGGCAGCCCCAGCATTTT.

The V call is TRBV4-1, the J call TRBJ1-2, with D perhaps TRBD1 (6 bases). This CDR3 has 17 amino acids. V lost 4 bases and J lost 3, with 21 bases in between. Germline V CDR1 and CDR2: MGHRA, YSYEKL. DNA of the CDR3: TGCGCCAGCAGCCCTCAACCAGCCGCAGGGGTTTACTATGGCTACACCTTC. Protein product: CASSPQPAAGVYYGYTF.

The chain carries TRBV4-1 and TRBJ2-7; weak D call: TRBD2 (6 bases). Trimming cost V 4 bases and J 2 bases, with 12 bases left between them. Germline loops: CDR1 MGHRA, CDR2 YSYEKL. The CDR3 sequence is 14 residues long. This chain's CDR3 is CASSLAGSAYEQYF. DNA for the CDR3: TGCGCCAGCAGCCTGGCGGGAAGTGCCTACGAGCAGTACTTC.

The chain uses TRBV30 and TRBJ1-3; D not resolved. This CDR3 is 10 amino acids long. CDR1 GTSNPN and CDR2 SVGIG come from the germline V gene (reference sequence). V was cut by 8 bases and J by 11 bases, with 13 bases left in between. The CDR3 DNA follows: TGTGCCCAGGAGGTACAGTCCATATATTTT. Translating it yields CAQEVQSIYF.

In DNA, the CDR3 is TGTGCCAGCAGCGCGACTAGCGGGTCTTACGAGCAGTACTTC. Translation gives CASSATSGSYEQYF. This chain connects TRBV9 to TRBJ2-7, with 10 bases fitting TRBD2. The germline gives CDR1 SGDLS, CDR2 YYNGEE. Germline trimming cut 3 bases from V and 4 bases from J; bases unmatched to any gene: 4. The CDR3 sequence is 14 residues long.

V is TRBV11-2 and J is TRBJ2-5; perhaps TRBD1 as D (5 bases). The CDR3 consists of 17 residues. V gave up 1 base and J gave up 4 bases, with 19 bases separating them. Per the germline V gene, CDR1 is SGHAT and CDR2 is FQNNGV. The CDR3 region has the DNA TGTGCCAGCAGCTTAGTACTATTTGGCAGGGTCGGAGAGACCCAGTACTTC. Translated, it gives CASSLVLFGRVGETQYF.

The CDR3 here is CASSLRRDREAYGYTF. The CDR3 DNA sequence: TGTGCCAGCAGTTTAAGGAGGGACAGGGAAGCGTACGGCTACACCTTC. The genes are TRBV27 and TRBJ1-2, with TRBD1 matching 9 bases. This CDR3 spans 16 amino acids. Germline CDR1 and CDR2: MNHEY and SMNVEV (reference sequence). J lost 8 bases, V lost 2 bases, and 12 bases had no gene match.

This clone was observed a handful of times. The chain uses TRBV20-1 and TRBJ1-1; unclear D gene. Germline V gives CDR1 DFQATT, CDR2 SNEGSKA (reference sequence). Trimming took off 0 bases at V and 13 bases at J, with 6 bases between the two ends. The CDR3 consists of 9 residues. The CDR3 sequence is CSARDEGFF. The CDR3 region has the DNA TGCAGTGCTAGAGATGAGGGTTTCTTT.

This chain links TRBV7-8 with TRBJ2-2, with TRBD2 identical over 13 bases. The CDR3 has 16 amino acids. J lost 3 bases, V lost 4 bases, and 2 bases had no gene match. Germline lookup yields CDR1 SGHVS and CDR2 FQNEAQ. CDR3 nucleotides: TGTGCCAGCAGCTCGGGACTAGCGGGGTACACCGGGGAGCTGTTTTTT. Translation: CASSSGLAGYTGELFF.

The chain recombines TRBV27 with TRBJ1-1; D gene uncertain. Trimming took 3 bases from V and 1 from J, leaving 6 bases between them. Germline CDR1 and CDR2: MNHEY and SMNVEV (reference sequence). This CDR3 is built from 13 residues. In DNA, the CDR3 is TGTGCCAGCAGTTTGAAGAGGAACACTGAAGCTTTCTTT. This encodes CASSLKRNTEAFF.

This chain links TRBV6-6 with TRBJ1-5, with 8 bases fitting TRBD1. This CDR3 has 12 residues. Germline CDR1 MNHNY, CDR2 SVGAGI (reference sequence). Trimming took 7 bases from V and 7 from J; bases not matched to a gene: 3. The DNA of the CDR3 is TGTGCCAGCAAGACAGGGGAACAGCCCCAGCATTTT. Its protein product is CASKTGEQPQHF.

The CDR3: CASSPGTSGSAEQFF. The CDR3 DNA is TGTGCCAGCTCACCCGGGACTAGCGGGAGCGCTGAGCAGTTCTTC. This rearrangement joins TRBV18 to TRBJ2-1; 14 bases align to TRBD2. This CDR3 contains 15 residues. V lost 3 bases to trimming and J lost 9 bases; unmatched junction nucleotides: 4. CDR1 is KGHSH, CDR2 LQKENI, per germline.

V and J are TRBV6-5 and TRBJ1-1, with 8 bases aligning to TRBD1. Germline CDR1 and CDR2: MNHEY and SVGAGI. V lost 5 bases, J lost 5 bases, and 10 bases stayed unmatched. The CDR3 is 15 residues long. The CDR3 protein is CASSPTGQGITEAFF. DNA for the CDR3: TGTGCCAGCAGTCCTACCGGACAGGGAATTACTGAAGCTTTCTTT.

The table lists this clone with many counts. V and J are TRBV11-2 and TRBJ1-1; D call uncertain. V dropped 4 bases and J dropped 4 bases, with 16 bases sitting between them. This CDR3 is built from 15 residues. CDR1 and CDR2 (germline): SGHAT, FQNNGV. This CDR3 is CASSSAGKGVTEAFF. CDR3 nucleotide sequence: TGTGCCAGCAGCTCCGCCGGGAAGGGTGTCACTGAAGCTTTCTTT.

The chain carries TRBV28 and TRBJ1-1, with a tentative D call TRBD1 (5 bases). V was trimmed by 6 bases and J by 4 bases, leaving 15 bases between them. The CDR3 consists of 14 residues. CDR1 MDHEN and CDR2 SYDVKM come from the germline V gene. CDR3 in DNA: TGTGCCAGCAGGGGGGAGGGGAGGGGCACTGAAGCTTTCTTT. Translation gives CASRGEGRGTEAFF.

This clone appeared a single time. This rearrangement joins TRBV15 to TRBJ1-2; D ambiguous. Trimming cost V 0 bases and J 2 bases, with 13 bases left between them. The CDR3 is made up of 16 amino acids. CDR1 is LNHNV and CDR2 is YYDKDF in the germline V gene (reference sequence). The CDR3 reads CATSRDGGRGNYGYTF. The CDR3 DNA follows: TGTGCCACCAGCAGAGATGGTGGACGGGGAAACTATGGCTACACCTTC.

The chain is built from TRBV6-5 and TRBJ1-5; D gene uncertain. Between the trimmed V and J ends, which lost 2 bases and 5 bases, there was a span of 7 bases. This CDR3 is built from 13 residues. From germline, CDR1 is MNHEY and CDR2 SVGAGI. CDR3 nucleotide sequence: TGTGCCAGCAGTTACGGGCTCTATCAGCCCCAGCATTTT. It codes for CASSYGLYQPQHF.

V usage is TRBV6-6 and J usage is TRBJ1-1, with D unresolved. V was trimmed by 7 bases and J by 1 base, leaving 13 bases between them. This CDR3 region has 14 residues. Looked up from germline, CDR1 is MNHNY and CDR2 is SVGAGI (reference sequence). CDR3 sequence (DNA): TGTGCCAGCAACAAAGGGAGTAGGAACACTGAAGCTTTCTTT. Amino acids: CASNKGSRNTEAFF.